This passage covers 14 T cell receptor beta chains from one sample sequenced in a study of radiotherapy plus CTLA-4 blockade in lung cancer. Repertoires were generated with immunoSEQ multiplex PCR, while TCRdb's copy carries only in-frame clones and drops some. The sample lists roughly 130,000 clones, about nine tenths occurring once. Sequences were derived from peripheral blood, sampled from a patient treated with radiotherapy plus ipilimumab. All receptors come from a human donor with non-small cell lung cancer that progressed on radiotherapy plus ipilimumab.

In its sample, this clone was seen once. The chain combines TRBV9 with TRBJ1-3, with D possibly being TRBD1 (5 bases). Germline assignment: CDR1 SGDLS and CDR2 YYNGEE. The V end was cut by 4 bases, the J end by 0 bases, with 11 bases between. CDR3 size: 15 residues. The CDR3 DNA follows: TGTGCCAGCAGCCAGGGACCCCCCTCTGGAAACACCATATATTTT. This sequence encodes CASSQGPPSGNTIYF. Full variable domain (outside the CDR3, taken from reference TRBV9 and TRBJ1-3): DSGVTQTPKHLITATGQRVTLRCSPRSGDLSVYWYQQSLDQGLQFLIQYYNGEERAKGNILERFSAQQFPDLHSELNLSSLELGDSALYFCASSQGPPSGNTIYFGEGSWLTVV.

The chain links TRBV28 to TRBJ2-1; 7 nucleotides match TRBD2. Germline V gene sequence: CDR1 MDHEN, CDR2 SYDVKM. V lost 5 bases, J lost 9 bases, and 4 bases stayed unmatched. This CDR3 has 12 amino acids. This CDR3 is CASSQLAFEQFF. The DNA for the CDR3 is TGTGCCAGCAGTCAACTAGCGTTTGAGCAGTTCTTC.

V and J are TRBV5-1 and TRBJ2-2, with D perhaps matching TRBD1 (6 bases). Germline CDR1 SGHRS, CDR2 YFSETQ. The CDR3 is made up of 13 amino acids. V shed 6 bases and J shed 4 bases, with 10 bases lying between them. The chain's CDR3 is CASKGVITGELFF. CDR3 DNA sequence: TGCGCCAGCAAGGGGGTCATCACCGGGGAGCTGTTTTTT.

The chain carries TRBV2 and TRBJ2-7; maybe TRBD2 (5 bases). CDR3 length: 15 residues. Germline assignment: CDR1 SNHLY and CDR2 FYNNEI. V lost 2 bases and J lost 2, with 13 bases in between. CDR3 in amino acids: CASSEQIAQAYEQYF. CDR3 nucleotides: TGTGCCAGCAGTGAACAGATAGCGCAAGCCTACGAGCAGTACTTC. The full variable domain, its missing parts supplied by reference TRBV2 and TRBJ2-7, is EPEVTQTPSHQVTQMGQEVILRCVPISNHLYFYWYRQILGQKVEFLVSFYNNEISEKSEIFDDQFSVERPDGSNFTLKIRSTKLEDSAMYFCASSEQIAQAYEQYFGPGTRLTVT.

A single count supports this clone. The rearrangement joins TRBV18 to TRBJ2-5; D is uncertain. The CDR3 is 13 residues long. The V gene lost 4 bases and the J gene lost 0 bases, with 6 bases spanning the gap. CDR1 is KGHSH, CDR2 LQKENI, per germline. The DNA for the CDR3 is TGTGCCAGCTCACGTACGTACCAAGAGACCCAGTACTTC. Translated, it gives CASSRTYQETQYF.

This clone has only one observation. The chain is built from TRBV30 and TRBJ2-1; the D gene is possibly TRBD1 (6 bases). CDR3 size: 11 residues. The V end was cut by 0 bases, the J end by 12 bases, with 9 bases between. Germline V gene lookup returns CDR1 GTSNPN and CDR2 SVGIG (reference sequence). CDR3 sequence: CAWSVSRGQFF. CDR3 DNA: TGTGCCTGGAGTGTAAGCAGGGGGCAGTTCTTC.

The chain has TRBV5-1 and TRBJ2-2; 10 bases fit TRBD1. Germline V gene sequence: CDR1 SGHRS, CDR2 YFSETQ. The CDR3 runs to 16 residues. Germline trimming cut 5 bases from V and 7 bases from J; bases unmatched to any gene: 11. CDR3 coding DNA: TGCGCCAGCAGACCGATGACAGGGGGCCTAGGCGGGGAGCTGTTTTTT. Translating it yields CASRPMTGGLGGELFF.

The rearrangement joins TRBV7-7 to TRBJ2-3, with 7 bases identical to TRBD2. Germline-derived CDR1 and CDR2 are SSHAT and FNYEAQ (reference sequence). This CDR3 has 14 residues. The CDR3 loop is CASGPLGGRDTQYF. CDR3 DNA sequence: TGTGCTAGCGGGCCTTTAGGCGGGCGAGATACGCAGTATTTT.

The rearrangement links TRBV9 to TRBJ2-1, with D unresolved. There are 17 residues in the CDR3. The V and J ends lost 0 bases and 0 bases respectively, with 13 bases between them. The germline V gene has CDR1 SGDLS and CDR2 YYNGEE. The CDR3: CASSVVEDGRSYNEQFF. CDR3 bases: TGTGCCAGCAGCGTAGTGGAAGACGGCCGCTCCTACAATGAGCAGTTCTTC.

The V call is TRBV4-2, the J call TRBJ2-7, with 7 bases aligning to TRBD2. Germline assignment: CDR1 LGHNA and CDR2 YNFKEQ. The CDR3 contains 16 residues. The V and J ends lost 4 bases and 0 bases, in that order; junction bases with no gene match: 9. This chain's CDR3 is CASSRSTSVSSYEQYF. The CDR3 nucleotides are TGTGCCAGCAGCCGGAGCACTAGCGTAAGCTCCTACGAGCAGTACTTC.

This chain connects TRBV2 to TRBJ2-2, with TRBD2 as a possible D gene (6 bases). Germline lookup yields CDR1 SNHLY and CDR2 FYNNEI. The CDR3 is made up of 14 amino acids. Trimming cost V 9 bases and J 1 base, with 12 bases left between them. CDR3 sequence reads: CASRGTVNTGELFF. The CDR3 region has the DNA TGTGCCAGTCGGGGGACGGTGAACACCGGGGAGCTGTTTTTT.

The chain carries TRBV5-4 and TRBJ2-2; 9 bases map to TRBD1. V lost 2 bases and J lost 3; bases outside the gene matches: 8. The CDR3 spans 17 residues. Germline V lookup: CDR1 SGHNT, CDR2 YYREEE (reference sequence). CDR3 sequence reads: CASSFTGQGVDTGELFF. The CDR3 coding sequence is TGTGCCAGCAGCTTCACGGGACAGGGTGTTGACACCGGGGAGCTGTTTTTT.

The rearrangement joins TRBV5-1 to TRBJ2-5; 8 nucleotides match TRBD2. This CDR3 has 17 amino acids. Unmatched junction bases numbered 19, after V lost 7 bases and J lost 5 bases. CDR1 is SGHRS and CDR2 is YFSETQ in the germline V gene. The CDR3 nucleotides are TGCGCCAGCGCTCCGGGCAGAATAGCGGGATTCGGGGAGACCCAGTACTTC. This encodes CASAPGRIAGFGETQYF. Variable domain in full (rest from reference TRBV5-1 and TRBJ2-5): KAGVTQTPRYLIKTRGQQVTLSCSPISGHRSVSWYQQTPGQGLQFLFEYFSETQRNKGNFPGRFSGRQFSNSRSEMNVSTLELGDSALYLCASAPGRIAGFGETQYFGPGTRLLVL.

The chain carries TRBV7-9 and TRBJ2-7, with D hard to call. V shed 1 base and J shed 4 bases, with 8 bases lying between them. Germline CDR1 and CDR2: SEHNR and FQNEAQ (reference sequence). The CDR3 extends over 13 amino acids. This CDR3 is CASSLGRVYEQYF. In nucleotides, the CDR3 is TGTGCCAGCAGCTTAGGCCGGGTTTACGAGCAGTACTTC.